These 9 T cell receptor beta chains came from one sample sequenced in a study of shared clonotypes between healthy human individuals. Using immunoSEQ multiplex PCR, the repertoire was profiled, and TCRdb retains in-frame clones only, with some absent. Of roughly 2,300,000 clones in the sample, 85% to 95% were seen once. Sequenced material: naive CD4+ T cells from PBMCs. Documented subset: CD45RA+ positively selected. The source is a man aged 18-30 years in good health. Some clones in this sample may be carry-over from other donors' samples.

V is TRBV2 and J is TRBJ1-2; D is ambiguous. Germline V gene data show CDR1 as SNHLY and CDR2 as FYNNEI. With 4 bases removed from V and 4 bases from J, the gap between germline ends came to 10 bases. The CDR3 spans 13 residues. The CDR3 nucleotides read TGTGCCAGCAGTGTGCAGGCTTCCTATGGCTACACCTTC. Translated: CASSVQASYGYTF.

This chain joins TRBV4-2 and TRBJ2-6; D not certain. The CDR3 is 16 amino acids. Germline CDR1 LGHNA, CDR2 YNFKEQ. V was pared by 2 bases and J by 4 bases, with 12 bases between. As DNA, the CDR3 is TGTGCCAGCAGCCAAAATCAACTTAACGGGGCCAACGTCCTGACTTTC. It codes for CASSQNQLNGANVLTF.

The chain combines TRBV4-1 with TRBJ2-2; 10 nucleotides agree with TRBD2. In germline, CDR1 is MGHRA, CDR2 YSYEKL. With V trimmed by 3 bases and J by 4 bases, 5 bases remained unmatched. CDR3 size: 16 residues. The CDR3 protein is CASSQGLARGTGELFF. CDR3 nucleotides: TGCGCCAGCAGCCAGGGACTAGCGAGGGGCACCGGGGAGCTGTTTTTT.

Comment on this clone: Other DNA sequences of this sample code for an identical CDR3. The J gene is TRBJ2-7, the V gene TRBV30; D uncertain. CDR3 length equals 12 residues. V was trimmed by 1 base and J by 4 bases, leaving 8 bases between them. Germline V gene lookup returns CDR1 GTSNPN and CDR2 SVGIG (reference sequence). The CDR3 is CAWSATPYEQYF. The CDR3 region has the DNA TGTGCCTGGAGTGCGACACCTTACGAGCAGTACTTC.

The chain carries TRBV12-5 and TRBJ1-1; the D is unclear. Germline CDR1 and CDR2: LGHNT and FRNRAP. V was pared by 6 bases and J by 3 bases, with 11 bases between. The CDR3 sequence is 13 residues long. CDR3 DNA sequence: TGTGCTAGTGGCCCCGCCAGAGACACTGAAGCTTTCTTT. It specifies CASGPARDTEAFF.

This chain links TRBV7-2 with TRBJ1-1; D remains ambiguous. Per germline, CDR1 SGHTA and CDR2 FQGNSA. The CDR3 contains 14 residues. V gave up 1 base and J gave up 1 base, with 7 bases separating them. The CDR3 loop is CASSLVAENTEAFF. CDR3 coding DNA: TGTGCCAGCAGCTTAGTCGCGGAGAACACTGAAGCTTTCTTT.

V usage is TRBV11-3 and J usage is TRBJ2-7; 7 bases are a match to TRBD2. CDR1 is SGHNT, CDR2 YENEEA, per germline. The CDR3 totals 14 residues. J gave up 2 bases and V 2 bases, and 3 bases lay outside the gene matches. The CDR3 region is CASSLRLAAYEQYF. The CDR3 bases are TGTGCCAGCAGCTTACGGCTAGCGGCCTACGAGCAGTACTTC. Full variable domain (missing parts from reference TRBV11-3 and TRBJ2-7): EAGVVQSPRYKIIEKKQPVAFWCNPISGHNTLYWYLQNLGQGPELLIRYENEEAVDDSQLPKDRFSAERLKGVDSTLKIQPAELGDSAVYLCASSLRLAAYEQYFGPGTRLTVT.

The J gene is TRBJ2-7, the V gene TRBV7-2; D might be TRBD2 (6 bases). Trimming shortened V by 5 bases and J by 4 bases, and 9 bases separated the two germline ends. This CDR3 is 12 amino acids long. CDR1 SGHTA and CDR2 FQGNSA come from the germline V gene. This CDR3 is CASSVGTYEQYF. DNA of the CDR3: TGTGCCAGCAGCGTGGGGACTTACGAGCAGTACTTC.

The chain uses TRBV15 and TRBJ1-4, with a tentative D call TRBD1 (5 bases). The CDR3 runs 12 residues. V was clipped by 5 bases and J by 7 bases, with 8 bases between them. The germline V gene encodes CDR1 LNHNV and CDR2 YYDKDF (reference sequence). CDR3 sequence reads: CATSERGEKLFF. The CDR3 DNA reads TGTGCCACCAGCGAAAGGGGTGAAAAACTGTTTTTT.